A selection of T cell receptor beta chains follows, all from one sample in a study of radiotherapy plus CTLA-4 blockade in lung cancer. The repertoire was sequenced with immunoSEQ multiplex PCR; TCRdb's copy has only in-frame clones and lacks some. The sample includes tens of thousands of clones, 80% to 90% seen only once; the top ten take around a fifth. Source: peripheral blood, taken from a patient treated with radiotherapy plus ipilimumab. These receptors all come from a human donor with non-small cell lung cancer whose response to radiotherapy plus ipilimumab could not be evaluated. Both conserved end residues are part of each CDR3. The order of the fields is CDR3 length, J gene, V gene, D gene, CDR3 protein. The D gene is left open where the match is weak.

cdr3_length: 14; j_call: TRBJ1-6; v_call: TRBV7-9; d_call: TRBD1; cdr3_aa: CASSSGQSNSPLHF
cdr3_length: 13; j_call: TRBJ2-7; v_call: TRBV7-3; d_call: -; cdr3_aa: CASSDGSSYEQYF
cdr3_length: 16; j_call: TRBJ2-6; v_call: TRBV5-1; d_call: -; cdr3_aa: CASSPGFQSGANVLTF
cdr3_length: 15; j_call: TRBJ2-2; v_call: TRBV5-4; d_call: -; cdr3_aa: CASSLDPANTGELFF
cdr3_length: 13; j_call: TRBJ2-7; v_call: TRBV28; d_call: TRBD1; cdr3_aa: CASRPGQGGEQYF
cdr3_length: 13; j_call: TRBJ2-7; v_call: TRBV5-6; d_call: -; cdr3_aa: CASSHGTALEQYF
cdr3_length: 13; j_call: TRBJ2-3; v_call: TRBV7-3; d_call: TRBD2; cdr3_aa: CASSRDYTDTQYF
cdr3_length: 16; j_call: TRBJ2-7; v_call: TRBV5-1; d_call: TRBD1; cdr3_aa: CASSSDPGQGASEQYF
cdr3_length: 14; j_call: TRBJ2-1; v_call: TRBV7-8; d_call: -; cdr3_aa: CASSLAGVQNEQFF
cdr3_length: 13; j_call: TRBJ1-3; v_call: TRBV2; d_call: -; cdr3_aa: CASRQGLGHTIYF
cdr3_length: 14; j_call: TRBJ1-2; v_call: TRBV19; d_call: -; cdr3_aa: CASRREGQDYGYTF
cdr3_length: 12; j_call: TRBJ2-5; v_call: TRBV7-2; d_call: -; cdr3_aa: CASSPDRRTQYF
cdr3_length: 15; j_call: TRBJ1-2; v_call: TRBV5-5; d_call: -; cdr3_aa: CASSWLLEGSYGYTF
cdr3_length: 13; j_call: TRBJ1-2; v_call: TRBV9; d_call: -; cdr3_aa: CASSGGGSYGYTF
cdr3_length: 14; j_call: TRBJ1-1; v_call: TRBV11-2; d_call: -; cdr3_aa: CASSLGQSNTEAFF
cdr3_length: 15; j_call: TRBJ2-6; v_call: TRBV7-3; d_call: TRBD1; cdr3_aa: CASSPDRGWANVLTF
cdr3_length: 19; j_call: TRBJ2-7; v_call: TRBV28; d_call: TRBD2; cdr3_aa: CASSSQLLKRGRGIYEQYF
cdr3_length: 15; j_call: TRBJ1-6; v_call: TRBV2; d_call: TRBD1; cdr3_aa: CASSEGQGYNSPLHF
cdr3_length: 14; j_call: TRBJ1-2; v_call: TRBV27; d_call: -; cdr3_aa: CASSPGYSHYGYTF
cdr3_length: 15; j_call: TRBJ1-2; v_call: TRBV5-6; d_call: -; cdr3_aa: CASSSSGYPNYGYTF
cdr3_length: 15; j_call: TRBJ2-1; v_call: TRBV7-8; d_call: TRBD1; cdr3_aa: CASSLGRGRLNEQFF
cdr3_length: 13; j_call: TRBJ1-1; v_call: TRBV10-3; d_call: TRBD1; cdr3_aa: CAISGTGDTEAFF
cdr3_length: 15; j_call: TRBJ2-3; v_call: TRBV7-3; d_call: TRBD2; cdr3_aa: CASSWGGSRTDTQYF
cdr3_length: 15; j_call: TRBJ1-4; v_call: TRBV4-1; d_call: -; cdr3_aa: CASSQGLDGGEKLFF
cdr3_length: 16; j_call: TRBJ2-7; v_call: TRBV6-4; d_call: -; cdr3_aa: CASSDRDGGRSYEQYF
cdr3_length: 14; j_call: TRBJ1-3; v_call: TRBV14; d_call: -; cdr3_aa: CASRPTGMGNTIYF
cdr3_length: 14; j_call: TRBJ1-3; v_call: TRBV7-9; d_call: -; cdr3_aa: CASSSPGAGNTIYF
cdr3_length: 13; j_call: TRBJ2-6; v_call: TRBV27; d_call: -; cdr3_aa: CASAVAGANVLTF
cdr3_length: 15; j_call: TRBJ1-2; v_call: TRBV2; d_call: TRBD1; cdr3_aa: CASSGRDRGFYGYTF
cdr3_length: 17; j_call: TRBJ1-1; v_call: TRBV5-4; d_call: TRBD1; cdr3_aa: CASSWGAQGAFYTEAFF
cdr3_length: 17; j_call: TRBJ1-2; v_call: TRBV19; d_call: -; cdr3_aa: CASSIGKRGTTIYGYTF
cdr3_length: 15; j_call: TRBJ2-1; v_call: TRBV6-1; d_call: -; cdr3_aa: CASRRELFPYNEQFF
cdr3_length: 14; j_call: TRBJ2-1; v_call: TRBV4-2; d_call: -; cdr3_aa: CASSQAGSYNEQFF
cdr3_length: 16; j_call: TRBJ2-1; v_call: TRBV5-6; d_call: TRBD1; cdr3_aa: CASSPTGQGQNNEQFF
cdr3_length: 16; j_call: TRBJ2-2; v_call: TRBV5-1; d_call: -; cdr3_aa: CASSLVVSGYTGELFF
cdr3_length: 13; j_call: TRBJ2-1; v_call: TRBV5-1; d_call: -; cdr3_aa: CASSFGRNNEQFF
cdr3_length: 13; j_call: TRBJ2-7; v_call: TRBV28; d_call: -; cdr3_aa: CASSPGGSNEQYF
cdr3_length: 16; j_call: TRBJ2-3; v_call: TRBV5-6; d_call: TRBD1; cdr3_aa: CASSEKDRGWADTQYF
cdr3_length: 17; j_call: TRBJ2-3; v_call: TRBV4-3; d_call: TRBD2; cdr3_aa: CASSLIAGAPGADTQYF
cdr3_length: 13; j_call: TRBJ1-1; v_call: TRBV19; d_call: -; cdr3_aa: CASSIDRSTEAFF
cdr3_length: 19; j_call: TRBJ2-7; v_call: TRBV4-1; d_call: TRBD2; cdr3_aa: CASSQVGLAGGLSSYEQYF
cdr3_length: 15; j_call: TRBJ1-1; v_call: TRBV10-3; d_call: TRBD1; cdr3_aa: CAIEGTGAMNTEAFF
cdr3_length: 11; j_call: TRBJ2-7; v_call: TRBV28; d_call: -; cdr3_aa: CASSLVQEQYF
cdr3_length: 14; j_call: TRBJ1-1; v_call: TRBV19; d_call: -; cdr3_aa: CASKPWGGYTEAFF
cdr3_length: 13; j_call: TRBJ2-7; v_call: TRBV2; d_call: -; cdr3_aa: CASSENPTREQYF